This T cell receptor (beta chain) was sequenced during a study of T cell changes during pregnancy in multiple sclerosis. Clones were sequenced by immunoSEQ multiplex PCR, and TCRdb holds only the in-frame ones, with some missing. The data show approximately 50,000 clones, 92% seen once. From germline, CDR1 is SGHTA and CDR2 FQGNSA. The CDR3 sequence is 16 residues long. Trimming took off 0 bases at V and 3 bases at J, with 13 bases between the two ends. The chain joins TRBV7-2 to TRBJ2-3; D is possibly TRBD2 (6 bases). The sequence derives from a female donor with multiple sclerosis, enrolled in a pregnancy study. Specimen: CD4+ T cells from peripheral blood mononuclear cells, collected after pregnancy. The chain's CDR3 is CASSLAPGGTTDTQYF. CDR3 DNA: TGTGCCAGCAGCTTAGCGCCAGGCGGGACGACAGATACGCAGTATTTT.